This entry describes one T cell receptor beta chain. These data come from a study of blood T cell repertoires in COVID-19. About the research overall: There were acute and convalescent COVID-19 samples, and they came from the United States, Italy and Spain. T cells, B-cell-depleted T cells, or PBMCs provided the cDNA or gDNA that served as material.

Per the original methods: Using reference gene primer amplification, nucleated cell counts were estimated. Libraries were prepared by immunoSEQ multiplex PCR; TCRdb keeps only in-frame clonotypes and omits some of them. V, J and clone size are those of that table, while D and trimming were read from the DNA. Here the sample spans under 60,000 clones, about four fifths being singletons. Material for sequencing was peripheral blood. The TCR was taken from a human donor in a cohort sampled during active COVID-19.

CDR3 coding DNA: TGTGCCAGTTCCGACAGGGCTTGGGGCTACACCTTC. Amino acid sequence: CASSDRAWGYTF. The rearrangement joins TRBV19 to TRBJ1-2, with TRBD1 identical over 7 bases. With V trimmed by 8 bases and J by 8 bases, 8 bases remained unmatched. CDR3 length: 12 residues. Germline assignment: CDR1 LNHDA and CDR2 SQIVND (reference sequence).